This entry lists 3 T cell receptor beta chains sequenced from one sample in a study of PD-1 blockade in classical Hodgkin lymphoma (dated by TCRdb to 2018 to 2020). Library creation used the immunoSEQ multiplex PCR assay. Held by TCRdb, this immuneACCESS table contains in-frame sequences only and omits some clones. Under half of the omission traces to an unresolved V gene where checked; the cause of the rest is unknown. This sample is represented by over 70,000 clones; approximately 90% of them were singletons. The top ten clonotypes cover roughly 3% of the sample. The time point label of this sample denotes: cycle 4 day 1 (C4D1), after less than 7 weeks of nivolumab. All trial patients had relapsed after autologous stem cell transplantation, with cohorts A, B and C differing in prior brentuximab vedotin exposure. The sample in question was peripheral blood mononuclear cells (PBMCs), obtained before the fourth cycle of nivolumab. All receptors derive from a human donor with classical Hodgkin lymphoma.

V gene TRBV25-1 combines with J gene TRBJ2-7; possibly TRBD2 for D (5 bases). V shed 3 bases and J shed 0 bases, with 9 bases lying between them. This CDR3 is 14 amino acids long. CDR1 is MGHDK, CDR2 SYGVNS, per germline. Here the CDR3 reads CASSEAGDSYEQYF. The CDR3 nucleotides read TGTGCCAGCAGTGAGGCCGGGGACTCCTACGAGCAGTACTTC.

Many counts were recorded for this clone. The chain couples TRBV5-1 to TRBJ2-3; 12 bases are a match to TRBD2. Trimming at V came to 4 bases and at J to 3 bases, leaving 6 bases not matched to a gene. CDR3 length equals 16 residues. Per the germline V gene, CDR1 is SGHRS and CDR2 is YFSETQ. CDR3 nucleotide sequence: TGCGCCAGCAGCCGGGTACTAGCGGGGGGAACAGATACGCAGTATTTT. Its protein is CASSRVLAGGTDTQYF. Variable domain in full (rest from reference TRBV5-1 and TRBJ2-3): KAGVTQTPRYLIKTRGQQVTLSCSPISGHRSVSWYQQTPGQGLQFLFEYFSETQRNKGNFPGRFSGRQFSNSRSEMNVSTLELGDSALYLCASSRVLAGGTDTQYFGPGTRLTVL.

This chain connects TRBV13 to TRBJ1-1; D not resolved. CDR3 size: 14 residues. Trimming removed 3 bases at V and 6 bases at J, with 14 bases between. CDR1 PRHDT and CDR2 FYEKMQ come from the germline V gene (reference sequence). The CDR3, as DNA: TGTGCCAGCAGCTTGGTTTATGGTAACCCTGAAGCTTTCTTT. Translating gives CASSLVYGNPEAFF. Full variable domain (missing parts from reference TRBV13 and TRBJ1-1): AAGVIQSPRHLIKEKRETATLKCYPIPRHDTVYWYQQGPGQDPQFLISFYEKMQSDKGSIPDRFSAQQFSDYHSELNMSSLELGDSALYFCASSLVYGNPEAFFGQGTRLTVV.